This is a list of T cell receptor beta chains from one sample in a study of technical replicates of blood from several donors. The method was immunoSEQ multiplex PCR; TCRdb's version includes in-frame clones alone and lacks a portion of them. The table shows nearly 90,000 clones, with about 95% occurring only once. Sequencing input: T cells isolated from PBMCs. All receptors come from a human donor in good health. The CDR3 runs from the conserved cysteine through the conserved F or W. Fields, in order: V gene, J gene, D gene, CDR3 protein, CDR3 DNA. D genes are given only for firm matches.

TRBV30,TRBJ1-4,-,CALARGNGRDNEKLFF,TGTGCTCTAGCACGGGGGAACGGACGAGATAATGAAAAACTGTTTTTT
TRBV10-3,TRBJ2-2,-,CAISSDRGNTGELFF,TGTGCCATCAGCTCCGACCGGGGGAACACCGGGGAGCTGTTTTTT
TRBV7-3,TRBJ1-1,-,CASSLTRVEAFF,TGTGCCAGCAGCTTAACCAGGGTGGAAGCTTTCTTT
TRBV7-9,TRBJ2-5,TRBD1,CASSWTGLETQYF,TGTGCCAGCAGCTGGACAGGGTTAGAGACCCAGTACTTC
TRBV25-1,TRBJ2-1,-,CASSESSYNEQFF,TGTGCCAGCAGTGAGTCCAGTTACAATGAGCAGTTCTTC
TRBV27,TRBJ2-7,-,CASNWAGDTYEQYF,TGTGCCAGCAATTGGGCCGGGGACACCTACGAGCAGTACTTC
TRBV28,TRBJ2-2,TRBD1,CASSSDREYGTGELFF,TGTGCCAGCAGTTCCGACAGGGAGTACGGCACCGGGGAGCTGTTTTTT
TRBV19,TRBJ2-1,TRBD2,CATLDASGRADEQFF,TGTGCCACACTAGATGCTAGCGGGAGGGCTGATGAGCAGTTCTTC
TRBV7-3,TRBJ1-2,-,CASSPTGINYGYTF,TGTGCCAGCAGCCCAACCGGGATTAACTATGGCTACACCTTC
TRBV9,TRBJ2-7,-,CASSGDLSGPSLSYEQYF,TGTGCCAGCAGCGGCGACCTCTCTGGGCCCAGTCTATCCTACGAGCAGTACTTC
TRBV9,TRBJ2-2,-,CASSILYGSGDTGELFF,TGTGCCAGCAGCATTCTATACGGGAGTGGTGACACCGGGGAGCTGTTTTTT